This T cell receptor (beta chain) emerged from a study of blood T cells in healthy people across ages. Each sample yielded at least 5.5 micrograms of PBMC total RNA. Combining a sample-barcoded 5' primer with a J-beta primer mix, a second PCR ran for roughly 7 to 12 cycles. TCRdb passed the 5' RACE reads through MiXCR, listing each CDR3 protein once. This table holds 600,000 or so distinct CDR3 sequences, about 30% found once. This CDR3 comprises 14 residues. CDR1 is DFQATT, CDR2 SNEGSKA, per germline (reference sequence). Notes on this clonotype: One base away lies a much larger clone, so this may be a sequencing read error.

The clonotype was recovered from an elderly woman in good health. V gene TRBV20-1 combines with J gene TRBJ2-5; no clear D. TRBJ2-7 explains the end of the DNA better; the J call may be wrong. The specimen was blood. The CDR3 reads CGAREGVKIHEQYF. The DNA of the CDR3 is TGCGGTGCTAGAGAAGGTGTGAAGATCCACGAGCAGTACTTC.